This T cell receptor beta chain is drawn from a study of shared clonotypes between healthy human individuals. The study drew all its donors from Caucasian adults living in Nashville, Tennessee. Clones were sequenced by immunoSEQ multiplex PCR, and TCRdb holds only the in-frame ones, with some missing. This repertoire shows approximately 480,000 clones, around 79% found once; its top ten account for around 12%. The CDR3 totals 14 residues. From germline, CDR1 is SGDLS and CDR2 YYNGEE. J was trimmed by 3 bases and V by 4 bases; bases with no gene match: 5. The source is a woman between 35 and 50 years old in good health. Some clones in this sample may be carry-over from other donors' samples. Sequencing was done on a sample of PBMCs. The chain has TRBV9 and TRBJ2-3; TRBD1 aligns across 7 bases. CDR3 coding DNA: TGTGCCAGCAGCCCACGACAGGGAACAGATACGCAGTATTTT. Its protein product is CASSPRQGTDTQYF.